This TCR beta chain was sequenced for a study of technical replicates of blood from a handful of donors. Repertoires were generated with immunoSEQ multiplex PCR, while TCRdb's copy carries only in-frame clones and drops some. The table includes under 100,000 clones, 90% to 95% detected once. This CDR3 is 18 amino acids long. Germline V gene lookup returns CDR1 SGHDN and CDR2 FVKESK. V dropped 0 bases and J dropped 5; count of bases not matched to a gene: 10. Specimen: T cells isolated from PBMCs. This TCR came from a human donor in good health. V gene TRBV14 combines with J gene TRBJ1-5; 10 positions match TRBD1. CDR3 nucleotides: TGTGCCAGCAGCCAAGATTTTGGACAGGGGGGGGGCTATCAGCCCCAGCATTTT. It codes for CASSQDFGQGGGYQPQHF.